A selection of T cell receptor beta chains follows, all from one sample in a study of beta chain features in type 1 diabetes. TCRdb keeps only in-frame clones here, not all; method: immunoSEQ multiplex PCR. Of some 25,000 clones listed, 56% are singletons. Material for sequencing was Tregs from blood. The receptors were gathered from a young woman with type 1 diabetes. Both conserved end residues are part of each CDR3. The D gene is left open where the match is weak. Clone sizes are given selectively: once, few, many, or a class where the clone is expanded.

cdr3_aa v_call d_call clone_size
CASSVEGRPREEQFF TRBV9 . few
CASRAGGADYGYTF TRBV5-4 TRBD1 .
CASSDPGLVGNEQFF TRBV25-1 TRBD2 few
CASSPGLYGYTF TRBV6-1 . .
CAIRDLGQDNGYTF TRBV10-3 TRBD1 medium-sized
CASSRGGVAGELFF TRBV9 . once
CASSPRLQTNTEAFF TRBV2 . .
CASSLWGTGSNEQYF TRBV28 . .
CASARGGGGKDTQYF TRBV7-3 . .
CASSPSVQPRREYGYTF TRBV18 . .
CASSQGTSGISGGRDEQFF TRBV4-3 TRBD2 few
CASSTTRGLVSTQYF TRBV28 TRBD2 few
CASSSSGITDTQYF TRBV7-3 TRBD2 .
CASSRGGRPGVEQFF TRBV7-3 . .
CASSPQEGNSPLHF TRBV11-2 . .
CASTLAGGTDTQYF TRBV5-1 TRBD2 .
CAWRKVLGPGANYGYTF TRBV30 . few
CASSLEGRPGTDTQYF TRBV5-1 . .
CAWSVSEGHQGAFF TRBV30 . .
CSRRQGETQYF TRBV20-1 TRBD1 .
CASSSGTSGRTDTQYF TRBV19 TRBD2 .
CASSQVPVREAFF TRBV14 . .
CSVEDLAADKETQYF TRBV29-1 . .
CASSLIGGSLPNEQFF TRBV27 TRBD2 .
CAWSVVSGYTIYF TRBV30 . .
CASSLLGTEGKDTQYF TRBV27 TRBD1 .
CATSRDTGNTGELFF TRBV15 . .
CASSFNRGVDTQYF TRBV7-2 TRBD1 .
CASSLWTGSLMDTIYF TRBV18 TRBD1 few
CASSYENYGYTF TRBV5-6 . .
CASSYFPSGTVYGYTF TRBV6-6 TRBD1 once
CSVEFGLAGVRELFF TRBV29-1 TRBD2 few
CASSKRPGTASNQPQHF TRBV27 TRBD1 .
CAWSGPGLGGLFF TRBV30 TRBD2 .
CASSEGLAPQETQYF TRBV10-2 . .
CASSPSLLETDTQYF TRBV7-2 . .
CASSHGGPSANEQFF TRBV7-9 . few
CSVTPRNEQFF TRBV29-1 . .
CATRQGSAGANVLTF TRBV28 TRBD1 .
CASRREVGTEAFF TRBV6-6 . .
CASSSPSRGAGNTIYF TRBV28 . .
CASSLGLAGGGEQFF TRBV7-9 TRBD2 medium-sized
CASSRLGTGRFSYEQYF TRBV27 . .
CAWSLVSGNTIYF TRBV30 . .
CASSPNYGLAGEQYF TRBV27 TRBD2 .
CASSLDRGGSSGYTF TRBV7-2 . few